This T cell receptor beta chain originates from a study of OX40 agonist ivuxolimab in advanced cancers. Study overall: Participants could have had prior anti-PD-1, anti-PD-L1 or anti-CTLA-4 therapy, and 40% had some. Study findings and constraints: On average, CD8+ T cells showed a greater number of expanded clones than CD4+. Partial responders treated at 0.1-3.0 mg/kg exhibited clonal expansion among the lowest measured. Expanded peripheral T-cell antigen specificity went undetermined.

Worth noting for this clone: Its antigen is undetermined.

Produced via immunoSEQ multiplex PCR; TCRdb's table is partial and in-frame only. The top ten clones hold 0.5% to 0.55% of a sample with approximately 100,000 clones, around 85% of them seen once. V lost 4 bases to trimming and J lost 6 bases; unmatched junction nucleotides: 8. CDR3 length: 16 residues. In germline, CDR1 is SGHTA, CDR2 FQGNSA. Sequencing was performed on CD4+ or CD8+ T cells sorted from blood, taken in a trial of the OX40 agonist ivuxolimab. This TCR was recovered from an adult with an advanced solid tumor such as melanoma, head and neck, liver or kidney cancer. The chain carries TRBV7-2 and TRBJ1-6, with 8 bases fitting TRBD1. The CDR3 loop reads CASSSLGTGGNSPLHF. For the CDR3, the DNA is TGTGCCAGCAGCTCCCTCGGGACAGGAGGTAATTCACCCCTCCACTTT. The full variable domain, completed using reference TRBV7-2 and TRBJ1-6, is GAGVSQSPSNKVTEKGKDVELRCDPISGHTALYWYRQSLGQGLEFLIYFQGNSAPDKSGLPSDRFSAERTGGSVSTLTIQRTQQEDSAVYLCASSSLGTGGNSPLHFGNGTRLTVT.